Detailed here is one T cell receptor beta chain. With UMI labels, 5' RACE was used to prepare the TRB cDNA libraries. TCRdb reanalyzed the 5' RACE reads, giving one entry per CDR3 protein sequence and no DNA. The repertoire table contains 20,000 to 30,000 distinct CDR3 sequences. This specimen comes from a study of CXCR3-negative and CXCR3-positive naive CD8 T cells. Per the germline V gene, CDR1 is KGHSH and CDR2 is LQKENI. The CDR3 loop spans 12 amino acids. This clonotype was sampled from a human donor in good health. Some clones in this sample may be carry-over from other donors' samples. Material for sequencing was naive CXCR3- CD8+ T cells from blood. Indicated subset: CD45RO-CCR7+CD27+CD95- naive CD8+ T cells lacking CXCR3 (TNR3-). The chain employs TRBV18 and TRBJ1-1. The CDR3 protein is CASSNDNTEAFF.